The present T cell receptor (beta chain) was sequenced within a study of T cell responses to AZD1222 COVID-19 vaccine. Study information: Some second doses came at about 4 weeks and others at about 12 weeks; these were pooled. Study-wide results and limits: A reported finding is that nearly half of spike-specific TCRs target unmutated variant regions.

About this clone: Its target is unknown. One end of the junction fails to match germline, which may point to a read error.

The V gene's germline CDR1 is KGHSH and CDR2 LQKENI. There are 13 residues in the CDR3. Assay used: immunoSEQ multiplex PCR; TCRdb lists only in-frame clones, some missing. The sample has over 90,000 clones, approximately 88% seen once. The clonotype was recovered from an adult in good health. The sample consisted of peripheral blood, taken on day 0 of AZD1222 vaccination. The rearrangement joins TRBV18 to TRBJ2-3; 8 bases agree with TRBD1. The DNA of the CDR3 is TGTGCCAACTCAGGGGGCGGCACAGATACGCAGTATTTT. Amino acids: CANSGGGTDTQYF. The full variable domain, its missing parts supplied by reference TRBV18 and TRBJ2-3, is NAGVMQNPRHLVRRRGQEARLRCSPMKGHSHVYWYRQLPEEGLKFMVYLQKENIIDESGMPKERFSAEFPKEGPSILRIQQVVRGDSAAYFCANSGGGTDTQYFGPGTRLTVL.